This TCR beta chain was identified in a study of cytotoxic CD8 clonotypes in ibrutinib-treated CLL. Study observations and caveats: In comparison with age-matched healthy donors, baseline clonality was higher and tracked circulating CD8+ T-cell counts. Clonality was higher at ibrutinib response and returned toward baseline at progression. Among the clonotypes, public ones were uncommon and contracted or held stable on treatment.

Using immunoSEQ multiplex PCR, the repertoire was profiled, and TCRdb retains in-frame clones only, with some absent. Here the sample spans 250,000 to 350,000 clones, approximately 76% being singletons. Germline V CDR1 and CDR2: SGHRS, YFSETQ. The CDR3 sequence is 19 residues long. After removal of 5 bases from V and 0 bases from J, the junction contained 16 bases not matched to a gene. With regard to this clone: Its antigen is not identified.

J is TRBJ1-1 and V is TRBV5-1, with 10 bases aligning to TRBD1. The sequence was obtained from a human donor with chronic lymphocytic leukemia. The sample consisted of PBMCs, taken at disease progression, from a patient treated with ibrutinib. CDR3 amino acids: CASRFPSGTGARMNTEAFF. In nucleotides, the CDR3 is TGCGCCAGCAGGTTCCCTTCCGGGACAGGGGCAAGGATGAACACTGAAGCTTTCTTT. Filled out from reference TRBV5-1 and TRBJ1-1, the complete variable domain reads KAGVTQTPRYLIKTRGQQVTLSCSPISGHRSVSWYQQTPGQGLQFLFEYFSETQRNKGNFPGRFSGRQFSNSRSEMNVSTLELGDSALYLCASRFPSGTGARMNTEAFFGQGTRLTVV.